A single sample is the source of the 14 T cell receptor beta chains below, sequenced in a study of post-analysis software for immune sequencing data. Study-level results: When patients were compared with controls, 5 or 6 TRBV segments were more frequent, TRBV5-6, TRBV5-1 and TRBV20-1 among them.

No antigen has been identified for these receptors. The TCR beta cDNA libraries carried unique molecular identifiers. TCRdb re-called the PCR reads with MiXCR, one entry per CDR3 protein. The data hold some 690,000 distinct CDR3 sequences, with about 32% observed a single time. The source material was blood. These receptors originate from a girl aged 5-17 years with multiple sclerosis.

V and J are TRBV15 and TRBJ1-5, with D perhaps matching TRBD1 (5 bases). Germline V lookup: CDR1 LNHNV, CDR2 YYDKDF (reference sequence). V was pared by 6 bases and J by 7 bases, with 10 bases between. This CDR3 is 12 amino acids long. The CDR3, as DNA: TGTGCCACCAGGATGGGGGAGCAGCCCCAGCATTTT. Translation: CATRMGEQPQHF.

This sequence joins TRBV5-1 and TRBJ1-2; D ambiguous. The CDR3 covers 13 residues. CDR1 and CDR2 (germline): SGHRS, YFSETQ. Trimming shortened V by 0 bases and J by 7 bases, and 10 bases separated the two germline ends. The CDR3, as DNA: TGCGCCAGCAGCTTGGTAACCGGGTTTGGCTACACCTTC. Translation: CASSLVTGFGYTF.

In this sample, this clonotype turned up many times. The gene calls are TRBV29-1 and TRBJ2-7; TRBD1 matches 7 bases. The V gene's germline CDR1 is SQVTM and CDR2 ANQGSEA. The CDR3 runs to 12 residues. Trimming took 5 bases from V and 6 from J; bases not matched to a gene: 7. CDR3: CSVSNRGGEQYF. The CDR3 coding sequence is TGCAGCGTTAGTAACAGGGGCGGCGAGCAGTACTTC.

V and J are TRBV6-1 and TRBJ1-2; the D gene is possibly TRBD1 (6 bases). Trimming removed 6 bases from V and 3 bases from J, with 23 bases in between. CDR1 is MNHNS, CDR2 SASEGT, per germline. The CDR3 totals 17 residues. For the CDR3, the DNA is TGTGCCAGCAGAAGAAAGGGGGGACCAAACTCGTACTATGGCTACACCTTC. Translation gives CASRRKGGPNSYYGYTF.

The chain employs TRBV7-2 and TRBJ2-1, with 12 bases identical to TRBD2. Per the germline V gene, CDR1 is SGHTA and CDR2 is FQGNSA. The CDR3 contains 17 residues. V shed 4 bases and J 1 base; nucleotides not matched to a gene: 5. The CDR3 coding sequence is TGTGCCAGCAGCTCCCGGACTAGCGGGATATCCTACAATGAGCAGTTCTTC. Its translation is CASSSRTSGISYNEQFF.

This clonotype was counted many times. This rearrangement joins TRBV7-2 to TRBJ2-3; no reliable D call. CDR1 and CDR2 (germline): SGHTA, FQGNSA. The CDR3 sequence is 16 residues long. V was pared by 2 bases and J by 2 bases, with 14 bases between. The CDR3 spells CASSLTSRQPTDTQYF. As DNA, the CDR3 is TGTGCCAGCAGCTTAACCTCTCGTCAGCCCACAGATACGCAGTATTTT.

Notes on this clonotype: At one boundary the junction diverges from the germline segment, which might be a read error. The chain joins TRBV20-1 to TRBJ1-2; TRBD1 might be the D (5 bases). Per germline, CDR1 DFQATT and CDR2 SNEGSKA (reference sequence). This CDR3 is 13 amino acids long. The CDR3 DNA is TGCAGTGCCCGACGGGGGTCTAACTATAGCTACACCTTC. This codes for CSARRGSNYSYTF.

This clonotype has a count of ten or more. The CDR3 DNA follows: TGTGCCAGCAGTGAAGCGCAGGGGTTGAACACAGATACGCAGTATTTT. It specifies CASSEAQGLNTDTQYF. The chain joins TRBV2 to TRBJ2-3; TRBD1 might be the D (6 bases). Germline values: CDR1 SNHLY, CDR2 FYNNEI. This CDR3 is built from 16 residues. Trimming pared 0 bases from V and 2 bases from J, leaving 12 bases between.

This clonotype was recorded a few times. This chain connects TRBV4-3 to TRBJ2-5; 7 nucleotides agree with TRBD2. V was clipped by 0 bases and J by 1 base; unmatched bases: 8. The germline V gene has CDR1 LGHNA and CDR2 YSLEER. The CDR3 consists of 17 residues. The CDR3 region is CASSQDPPLAAQETQYF. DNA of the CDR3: TGCGCCAGCAGCCAAGATCCCCCGCTAGCGGCCCAAGAGACCCAGTACTTC.

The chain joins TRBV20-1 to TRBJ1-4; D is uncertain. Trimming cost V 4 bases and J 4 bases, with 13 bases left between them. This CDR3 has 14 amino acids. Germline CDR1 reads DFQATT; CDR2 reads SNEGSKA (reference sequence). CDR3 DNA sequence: TGCAGTGCTATTCGGACGGACTTTAATGAAAAACTGTTTTTT. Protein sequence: CSAIRTDFNEKLFF.

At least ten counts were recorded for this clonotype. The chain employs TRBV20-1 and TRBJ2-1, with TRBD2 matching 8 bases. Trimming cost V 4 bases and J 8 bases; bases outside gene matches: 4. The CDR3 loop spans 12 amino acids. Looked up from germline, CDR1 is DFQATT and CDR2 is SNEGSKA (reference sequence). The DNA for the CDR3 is TGCAGTGCTATTAGCGGGACCCATGAGCAGTTCTTC. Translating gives CSAISGTHEQFF.

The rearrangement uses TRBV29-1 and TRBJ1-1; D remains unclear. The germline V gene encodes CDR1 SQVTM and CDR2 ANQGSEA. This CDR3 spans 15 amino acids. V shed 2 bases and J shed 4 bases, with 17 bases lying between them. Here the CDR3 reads CSVERSRGLATEAFF. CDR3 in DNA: TGCAGCGTTGAACGGTCCCGAGGTCTGGCCACTGAAGCTTTCTTT.

The DNA for the CDR3 is TGTGCCATCAGTGAGCCTAGCGGGTCGGGCAAAAACATTCAGTACTTC. This gives the protein CAISEPSGSGKNIQYF. The genes are TRBV10-3 and TRBJ2-4; TRBD2 matches 8 bases. CDR3 length: 16 amino acids. The ends lost 2 bases at V and 3 bases at J; junction bases unmatched: 6. Per germline, CDR1 ENHRY and CDR2 SYGVKD.

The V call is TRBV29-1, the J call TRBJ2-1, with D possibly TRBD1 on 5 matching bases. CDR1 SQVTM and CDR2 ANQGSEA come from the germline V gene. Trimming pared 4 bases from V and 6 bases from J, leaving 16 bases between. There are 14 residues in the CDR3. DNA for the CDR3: TGCAGCGTTGGTCGGCTTAGGGGTGCCAATGAGCAGTTCTTC. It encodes CSVGRLRGANEQFF.